Below, 21 T cell receptor beta chains from the same sample are listed, as sequenced in a study of T cell responses to AZD1222 COVID-19 vaccine. The repertoire was sequenced with immunoSEQ multiplex PCR; TCRdb's copy has only in-frame clones and lacks some. Of around 99,000 clones in the sample, more than 75% are singletons; the top ten hold roughly 4.3%. Source: peripheral blood, taken 28 days after the second AZD1222 dose. The receptors derive from an adult who received the AZD1222 COVID-19 vaccine.

The chain joins TRBV19 to TRBJ1-5; D is ambiguous. CDR1 and CDR2 (germline): LNHDA, SQIVND (reference sequence). V was shortened by 6 bases and J by 8 bases, with 14 bases between the two germline ends. This CDR3 is built from 13 residues. The CDR3: CASRAAEWEPQHF. In nucleotides, the CDR3 is TGTGCCAGTAGGGCAGCCGAATGGGAGCCCCAGCATTTT.

The chain has TRBV7-3 and TRBJ2-3; TRBD2 matches 8 bases. Trimming took 5 bases from V and 2 from J; bases not matched to a gene: 6. CDR1 and CDR2 from the germline V gene are SGHTA and FQGTGA. There are 15 residues in the CDR3. The CDR3 DNA is TGTGCCAGCAGCCTAGCCGGGGGGGTCACAGATACGCAGTATTTT. Translated: CASSLAGGVTDTQYF.

This rearrangement joins TRBV18 to TRBJ2-5; no definite D call. This CDR3 contains 14 residues. Germline V gene sequence: CDR1 KGHSH, CDR2 LQKENI. The germline V and J ends were trimmed by 3 bases and 3 bases, with 11 bases remaining between them. Written as DNA, the CDR3 is TGTGCCAGCTCACCCTGGGCTGTCAAAGAGACCCAGTACTTC. Encoded protein: CASSPWAVKETQYF. Full variable domain (rest looked up from reference TRBV18 and TRBJ2-5): NAGVMQNPRHLVRRRGQEARLRCSPMKGHSHVYWYRQLPEEGLKFMVYLQKENIIDESGMPKERFSAEFPKEGPSILRIQQVVRGDSAAYFCASSPWAVKETQYFGPGTRLLVL.

This clone was detected once. J is TRBJ1-6 and V is TRBV4-1, with TRBD1 matching 7 bases. Losses at the gene ends were 1 base for V and 7 bases for J; bases not matched to a gene: 1. The CDR3 extends over 14 amino acids. Germline V gene lookup returns CDR1 MGHRA and CDR2 YSYEKL. The CDR3 spells CASSQGQGNSPLHF. CDR3 DNA sequence: TGCGCCAGCAGCCAAGGACAGGGAAATTCACCCCTCCACTTT.

V is TRBV28 and J is TRBJ1-2; possibly TRBD1 for D (5 bases). CDR3 length equals 14 residues. From germline, CDR1 is MDHEN and CDR2 SYDVKM. V was clipped by 2 bases and J by 4 bases, with 11 bases between them. The CDR3 region has the DNA TGTGCCAGCAGTTTACGGAGGCAGGGCTATGGCTACACCTTC. Encoded protein: CASSLRRQGYGYTF.

This CDR3 reads CASTHSTEQFF. CDR3 DNA sequence: TGTGCCAGCACCCATTCGACTGAGCAGTTCTTC. V gene TRBV12-3 or TRBV12-4 combines with J gene TRBJ2-1, with D hard to call. V dropped 7 bases and J dropped 9 bases, with 10 bases sitting between them. The CDR3 has 11 residues.

This rearrangement joins TRBV6-1 to TRBJ1-6, with 10 positions matching TRBD1. Germline CDR1 is MNHNS and CDR2 is SASEGT. V shed 3 bases and J 14 bases; nucleotides not matched to a gene: 10. This CDR3 is built from 15 residues. CDR3 DNA sequence: TGTGCCAGCAGTGACGACCTGGGACAGGGGATCACCCTCCACTTT. It specifies CASSDDLGQGITLHF.

This clone has a handful of counts. The chain links TRBV12-3 or TRBV12-4 to TRBJ1-2; D unclear. This CDR3 is 11 amino acids long. V was clipped by 3 bases and J by 7 bases, with 6 bases between them. The DNA for the CDR3 is TGTGCCAGCAGTTTTGGTCCTGGCTACACCTTC. Translating gives CASSFGPGYTF.

The chain uses TRBV28 and TRBJ2-7, with 7 bases that match TRBD2. With 6 bases clipped from V and 6 bases from J, the junction kept 14 bases outside the gene matches. The CDR3 covers 15 residues. Germline-derived CDR1 and CDR2 are MDHEN and SYDVKM. CDR3 DNA: TGTGCCAGCAGCCCACGATGGGCGGGAGCTTCCGAGCAGTACTTC. Encoded protein: CASSPRWAGASEQYF.

This sequence joins TRBV7-3 and TRBJ1-1; D might be TRBD1 (5 bases). Trimming left V 10 bases short and J 5 bases short, with 17 bases between. Germline V gene data show CDR1 as SGHTA and CDR2 as FQGTGA. The CDR3 contains 13 residues. CDR3 sequence reads: CATGRVVGTEAFF. The CDR3 nucleotides read TGTGCCACAGGGAGGGTTGTGGGGACTGAAGCTTTCTTT.

The chain uses TRBV18 and TRBJ1-5, with D possibly matching TRBD1 (6 bases). V dropped 1 base and J dropped 0 bases, with 10 bases sitting between them. Germline V CDR1 and CDR2: KGHSH, LQKENI. The CDR3 consists of 16 residues. The CDR3 here is CASSPRTANSNQPQHF. The CDR3 nucleotides are TGTGCCAGCTCACCACGGACAGCTAATAGCAATCAGCCCCAGCATTTT.

The chain carries TRBV2 and TRBJ2-3; D ambiguous. V lost 6 bases to trimming and J lost 3 bases, with 10 bases between them. Germline-derived CDR1 and CDR2 are SNHLY and FYNNEI. CDR3 length equals 13 residues. The CDR3 is CASRSLGTDTQYF. CDR3 nucleotide sequence: TGTGCCAGCAGGTCCTTAGGAACAGATACGCAGTATTTT.

This chain uses TRBV11-2 with TRBJ2-2; maybe TRBD2 (5 bases). V lost 0 bases and J 6 bases, leaving 8 bases between the germline ends. The CDR3 is 14 residues long. Germline CDR1 reads SGHAT; CDR2 reads FQNNGV. The CDR3 loop is CASSLEGGSGELFF. The CDR3 DNA is TGTGCCAGCAGCTTAGAGGGCGGGTCCGGGGAGCTGTTTTTT.

V usage is TRBV11-2 and J usage is TRBJ2-3; a possible D gene is TRBD1 (6 bases). The germline CDR1 and CDR2 sequences are SGHAT and FQNNGV. The V and J ends lost 7 bases and 2 bases respectively, with 13 bases between them. The CDR3 has 14 residues. The CDR3 sequence is CASKTRDTTDTQYF. Here the CDR3 DNA reads TGTGCCAGCAAAACCCGGGACACCACAGATACGCAGTATTTT.

The rearrangement uses TRBV27 and TRBJ1-6; 7 bases are shared with TRBD1. J was trimmed by 6 bases and V by 6 bases; bases with no gene match: 11. The CDR3 is 16 residues long. Germline values: CDR1 MNHEY, CDR2 SMNVEV (reference sequence). The CDR3 loop is CASRVSGQTFNSPLHF. Written as DNA, the CDR3 is TGTGCCAGCAGAGTATCGGGACAGACCTTTAATTCACCCCTCCACTTT.

The DNA for the CDR3 is TGTGCCAGAAGCTTTACAAAGCCTGGAAGCGAGCAGTACTTC. Translated, it gives CARSFTKPGSEQYF. The J gene is TRBJ2-7, the V gene TRBV5-3; no firm D call. TRBV5-3 belongs to the ORF category, with a function that is uncertain. V was clipped by 2 bases and J by 6 bases, with 15 bases between them. The CDR3 runs to 14 residues.

J is TRBJ2-5 and V is TRBV27, with TRBD2 identical over 8 bases. With 5 bases clipped from V and 6 bases from J, the junction kept 11 bases outside the gene matches. The CDR3 totals 15 residues. Germline CDR1 reads MNHEY; CDR2 reads SMNVEV (reference sequence). The CDR3 sequence is CASSATTSAGKTQYF. DNA of the CDR3: TGTGCCAGCAGTGCAACGACTAGCGCCGGAAAGACCCAGTACTTC.

Only a few counts were recorded for this clone. The rearrangement joins TRBV20-1 to TRBJ1-6; no clear D gene. Deletions cut 3 bases from V and 0 bases from J, with 15 bases between. The CDR3 has 17 amino acids. Germline V CDR1 and CDR2: DFQATT, SNEGSKA (reference sequence). CDR3 residues: CSASPGSLGSYNSPLHF. The CDR3 nucleotides read TGCAGTGCTAGTCCGGGATCCTTGGGCTCCTATAATTCACCCCTCCACTTT.

The genes are TRBV7-6 and TRBJ2-2, with 9 positions matching TRBD2. This CDR3 region has 17 residues. Trimming removed 5 bases from V and 1 base from J; junction bases left unmatched: 8. CDR1 and CDR2 (germline): SGHVS, FNYEAQ. This CDR3 is CASSLLGLARNTGELFF. For the CDR3, the DNA is TGTGCCAGCAGCCTACTTGGACTAGCGCGGAACACCGGGGAGCTGTTTTTT.

This clone counts as medium-sized (0.01 to 0.1%). The CDR3 sequence is CASMGVTEAFF. In DNA, the CDR3 is TGTGCCAGCATGGGGGTCACTGAAGCTTTCTTT. The chain combines TRBV5-6 with TRBJ1-1, with D perhaps TRBD1 (5 bases). The V end was cut by 6 bases, the J end by 4 bases, with 7 bases between. This CDR3 has 11 residues. Looked up from germline, CDR1 is SGHDT and CDR2 is YYEEEE.

The chain has TRBV5-4 and TRBJ2-7; the D is unclear. Germline V gives CDR1 SGHNT, CDR2 YYREEE (reference sequence). The CDR3 runs 14 residues. Trimming took off 0 bases at V and 0 bases at J, with 7 bases between the two ends. The DNA for the CDR3 is TGTGCCAGCAGCTTGGGCGGAAGCTCCTACGAGCAGTACTTC. Residues: CASSLGGSSYEQYF.